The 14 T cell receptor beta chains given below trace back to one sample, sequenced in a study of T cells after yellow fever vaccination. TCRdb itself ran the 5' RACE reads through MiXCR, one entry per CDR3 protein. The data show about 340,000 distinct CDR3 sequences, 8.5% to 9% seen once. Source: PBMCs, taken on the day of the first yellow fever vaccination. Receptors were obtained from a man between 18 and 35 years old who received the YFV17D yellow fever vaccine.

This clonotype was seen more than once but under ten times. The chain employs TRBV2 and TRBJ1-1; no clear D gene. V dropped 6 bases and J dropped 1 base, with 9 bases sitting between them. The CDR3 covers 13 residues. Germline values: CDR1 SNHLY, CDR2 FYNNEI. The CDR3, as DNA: TGTGCCAGCAGGAAAGACTCGAACACTGAAGCTTTCTTT. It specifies CASRKDSNTEAFF.

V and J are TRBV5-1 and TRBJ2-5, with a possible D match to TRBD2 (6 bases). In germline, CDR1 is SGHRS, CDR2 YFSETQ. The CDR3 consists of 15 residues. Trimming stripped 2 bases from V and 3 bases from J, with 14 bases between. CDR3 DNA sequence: TGCGCCAGCAGCTTCGTCCGTCGCGGGGAAGAGACCCAGTACTTC. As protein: CASSFVRRGEETQYF.

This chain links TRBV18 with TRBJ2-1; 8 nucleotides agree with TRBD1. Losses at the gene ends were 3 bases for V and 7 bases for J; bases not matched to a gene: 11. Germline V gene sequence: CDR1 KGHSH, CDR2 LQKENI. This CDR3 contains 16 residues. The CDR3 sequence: CASSPSGQGYMNEQFF. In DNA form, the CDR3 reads TGTGCCAGCTCACCCTCCGGACAGGGTTACATGAATGAGCAGTTCTTC.

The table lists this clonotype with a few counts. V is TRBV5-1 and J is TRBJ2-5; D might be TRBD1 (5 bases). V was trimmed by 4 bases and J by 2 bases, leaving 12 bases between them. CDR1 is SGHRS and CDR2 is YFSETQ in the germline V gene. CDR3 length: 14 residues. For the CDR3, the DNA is TGCGCCAGCAGCCCCGGACAAGAACAAGAGACCCAGTACTTC. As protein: CASSPGQEQETQYF.

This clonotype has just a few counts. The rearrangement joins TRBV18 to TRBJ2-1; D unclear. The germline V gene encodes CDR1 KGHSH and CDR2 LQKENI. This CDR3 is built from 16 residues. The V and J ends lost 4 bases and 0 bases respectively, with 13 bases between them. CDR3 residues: CASSLYTVNSYNEQFF. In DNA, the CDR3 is TGTGCCAGCTCACTCTATACAGTTAACTCCTACAATGAGCAGTTCTTC.

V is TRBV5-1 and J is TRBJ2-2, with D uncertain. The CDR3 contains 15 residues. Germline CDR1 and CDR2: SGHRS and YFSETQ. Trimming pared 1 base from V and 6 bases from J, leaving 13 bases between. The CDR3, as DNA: TGCGCCAGCAGCTTGATGAGCCAAGGACCCGGGGAGCTGTTTTTT. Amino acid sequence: CASSLMSQGPGELFF.

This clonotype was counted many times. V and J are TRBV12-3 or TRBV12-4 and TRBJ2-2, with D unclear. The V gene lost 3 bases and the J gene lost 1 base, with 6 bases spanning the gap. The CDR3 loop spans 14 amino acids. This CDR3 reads CASSFSLNTGELFF. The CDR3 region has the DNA TGTGCCAGCAGTTTTTCGTTGAACACCGGGGAGCTGTTTTTT.

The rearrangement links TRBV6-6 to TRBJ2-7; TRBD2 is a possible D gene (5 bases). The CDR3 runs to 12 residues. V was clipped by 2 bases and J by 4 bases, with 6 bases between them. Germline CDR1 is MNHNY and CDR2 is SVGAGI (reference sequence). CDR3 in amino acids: CASSYEGYEQYV. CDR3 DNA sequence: TGTGCCAGCAGTTACGAGGGTTACGAGCAGTACGTC.

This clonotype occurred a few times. CDR3 loop: CASSLTGSPDTQYF. CDR3 sequence (DNA): TGCGCCAGCAGCTTAACCGGGAGCCCAGATACGCAGTATTTT. The chain carries TRBV5-1 and TRBJ2-3; TRBD2 might be the D (6 bases). Trimming stripped 2 bases from V and 4 bases from J, with 11 bases between. Germline values: CDR1 SGHRS, CDR2 YFSETQ. The CDR3 is 14 residues long.

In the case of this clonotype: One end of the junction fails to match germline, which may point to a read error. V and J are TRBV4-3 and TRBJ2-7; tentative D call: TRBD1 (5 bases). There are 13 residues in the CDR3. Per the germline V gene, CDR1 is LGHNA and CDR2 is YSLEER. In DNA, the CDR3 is TGCGCCAGCAGCCAAGGTCAGGGATACGAGCTGTACTTC. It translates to CASSQGQGYELYF.

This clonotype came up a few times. CDR3 DNA sequence: TGTGCCAGCAGCGCGGGGCTGGGGCGACTCGGTTATCAAGATACGCAGTATTTT. It translates to CASSAGLGRLGYQDTQYF. The chain employs TRBV5-6 and TRBJ2-3, with a weak D call TRBD2 (6 bases). The length of the CDR3 is 18 residues. Germline CDR1 and CDR2: SGHDT and YYEEEE. V shed 4 bases and J shed 5 bases, with 26 bases lying between them.

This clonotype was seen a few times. The CDR3 reads CASSPQGRLYGYTF. The CDR3 region has the DNA TGTGCCAGCAGTCCCCAGGGCCGCCTCTATGGCTACACCTTC. The rearrangement uses TRBV2 and TRBJ1-2; D is possibly TRBD1 (5 bases). This CDR3 has 14 residues. In germline, CDR1 is SNHLY, CDR2 FYNNEI. V shed 5 bases and J shed 4 bases, with 14 bases lying between them.

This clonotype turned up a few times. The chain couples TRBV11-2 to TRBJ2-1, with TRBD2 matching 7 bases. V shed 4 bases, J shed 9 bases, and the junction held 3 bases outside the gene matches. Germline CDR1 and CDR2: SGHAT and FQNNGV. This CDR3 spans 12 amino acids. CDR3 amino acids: CASSSASGEQFF. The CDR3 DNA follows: TGTGCCAGCAGCTCCGCTAGCGGTGAGCAGTTCTTC.

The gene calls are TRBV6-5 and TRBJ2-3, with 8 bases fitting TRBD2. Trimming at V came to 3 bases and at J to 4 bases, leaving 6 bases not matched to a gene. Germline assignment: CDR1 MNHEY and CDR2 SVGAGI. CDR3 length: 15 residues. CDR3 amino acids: CASSYGRGAPDTQYF. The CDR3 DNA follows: TGTGCCAGCAGTTATGGGCGGGGGGCCCCAGATACGCAGTATTTT.